This paragraph reports one TCR beta chain. This clonotype was seen only once. The antigen it binds to is not known. Within one base of it there is no much larger clone, and no base qualities were kept. A single read makes a weak case. The sample comes from a study of T cells in Graves' hyperthyroidism and ophthalmopathy (dated by TCRdb to the late 2010s). With respect to the entire study: Peripheral blood samples were taken at initial diagnosis, before any treatment was given. To identify TCR V-J signatures that set the groups apart, the researchers used a discovery cohort of about a hundred patients, made up of 43 with Graves' ophthalmopathy and around 58 with stable Graves' hyperthyroidism. Prospective prediction of ophthalmopathy was tested in an independent validation cohort of approximately 19 hyperthyroidism patients and 17 patients who later progressed to ophthalmopathy. The 95 to 100 discovery patients were divided at random into training and test sets in a 7:3 ratio. In addition, the study compared T-cell repertoires in thyroid tissue and in blood from roughly 6 Graves' hyperthyroidism patients. Once sampling was done, hyperthyroidism patients were given methimazole at a starting dose of 30 mg daily, whereas ophthalmopathy patients were given high-dose intravenous methylprednisolone. The paper reports TCR Vbeta CDR3 sequencing of 130 to 150 peripheral blood samples: approximately 43 ophthalmopathy, about 75 hyperthyroidism and 17 progressor patients.

Stable Graves' hyperthyroidism was defined as no progression to ophthalmopathy during 18 months of follow-up. Hyperthyroidism patients were newly diagnosed, had a disease duration of under 2 months, and were aged 18 to 65 years. The study excluded patients with uncontrolled infections, other autoimmune diseases, pregnancy or lactation. Diagnoses were established on the basis of clinical symptoms, serum thyroxine and TRAb, thyroid ultrasound, and orbital computed tomography. PBMCs were separated from 8 to 10 ml of fresh peripheral blood using Ficoll-Paque density gradient centrifugation. Total RNA was extracted using Trizol reagent, and RNA quality was assessed on an Agilent 2100 Bioanalyzer. The TCR beta CDR3 regions were amplified from the RNA transcripts. For the first round of RT-PCR on the TCR CDR3, the HTBI primer set was used together with the Qiagen OneStep RT-PCR kit. A second multiplex PCR round built the libraries, followed by size selection and purification. Libraries were sequenced paired-end with 100 bp reads on an Illumina HiSeq2000. As for the original processing: SOAPnuke was used to process the raw data, removing reads that contained adapters or uncalled bases, had a mean Phred below 15, or lacked an exact match to the constant primer or identifier. High-quality paired reads were merged with COPE v1.2.5, and unique nucleotide sequences were defined as clonotypes. MiTCR v1.1 was used to align clonotypes to the IMGT TRBV, TRBD and TRBJ reference segments. Only V-J combinations with frequency above 0.0001, covering 98% to 99.2% of repertoires, were analysed. A TCS score was defined as the ratio between F50 (clonal expansion) and ExV (chaos), using BLOSUM62-based TCRdist between CDR3 peptides within each V-J. Welch's t-statistics and random forest reduced several hundred V-J features to under 15, which were used in a naive Bayes classifier (R e1071). TCRdb passed the public sequencing reads through fastp at Q25 and MiXCR, retaining productive beta sequences. A single entry per CDR3 protein holds the most common genes and DNA from its merged rows. The V and J calls and clone size are TCRdb's, not the authors'. The table for this sample lists some 620,000 distinct CDR3 sequences; 15% to 20% of them were counted only once. The ten largest clones add up to 3% to 4.5% of the sample.

The V end loses 5 bases and the J end loses 1 base, and a stretch of 24 bases separates them. The germline V gene sets CDR1 to SGHTA and CDR2 to FQGNSA. Its CDR3 holds 19 amino acids, cysteine through phenylalanine. Just CDR3 DNA is preserved here, 57 bases in frame from base 1. General study outcomes and caveats: No statistical method was used to fix the sample size in advance, and group allocation was not hidden from the investigators. In validation, the model predicted progression to ophthalmopathy a median of 6.5 months before onset, with roughly 70% sensitivity and about 72% specificity. In cross-validation, a model built on a 13 V-J signature told ophthalmopathy apart from stable hyperthyroidism with 85% to 90% sensitivity and approximately 81% specificity, and in testing the same model reached 80%/75%. Blood samples also contained most of the expanded thyroid clonotypes (frequency above 0.001), which suggests that blood repertoires may reflect thyroid immune responses.

This receptor was taken from a woman between 25 and 40 years old with Graves' hyperthyroidism. The sample taken for sequencing was blood. The chain is assembled from TRBV7-2 and TRBJ1-3; the D region possibly corresponds to TRBD1 (5 bases align). The bases read TGTGCCAGCAGCAGAACGGGACTCCGCTCCCGGACTTCTGGAAACACCATATATTTT. Translation gives CASSRTGLRSRTSGNTIYF.